The present T cell receptor beta chain was sequenced within a study of blood T cell repertoires in COVID-19. The wider study: Acute and convalescent COVID-19 samples came from the United States, Italy and Spain. T cells, B-cell-depleted T cells, or PBMCs supplied cDNA or gDNA.

The V gene's germline CDR1 is SEHNR and CDR2 FQNEAQ (reference sequence). The V and J ends lost 1 base and 9 bases respectively, with 10 bases between them. The CDR3 is made up of 14 amino acids. In the original analysis: The authors estimated nucleated cell counts from reference gene primer amplification. Produced via immunoSEQ multiplex PCR; TCRdb's table is partial and in-frame only. That table gives V, J and clone size, and the DNA gave D and trimming. The sample includes about 110,000 clones, approximately 85% of them seen just once. Sequencing input: peripheral blood. This chain connects TRBV7-9 to TRBJ1-6, with no clear D. The receptor was isolated from a woman aged 60-75 years with acute or convalescent COVID-19. The CDR3 sequence is CASSLGQQSSPLHF. The CDR3 DNA is TGTGCCAGCAGCTTAGGTCAACAATCTTCACCCCTCCACTTT.